These T cell receptor beta chains were read from a single sample in a study of T cells in Graves' hyperthyroidism and ophthalmopathy. TCRdb re-called the multiplex PCR reads with MiXCR, one entry per CDR3 protein. The sample consists of a few hundred thousand distinct CDR3 sequences, approximately 15% of them appearing once. Sequences were obtained from blood. The receptors shown here come from a woman in her 30s with Graves' hyperthyroidism. Both conserved end residues are part of each CDR3. Each record gives: V gene, D gene, clone size, J gene, CDR3 protein, CDR3 DNA. D genes are given only for firm matches. The listing skips clone size in some rows; elsewhere it reads once, few, many or a size class.

>TRBV6-1|TRBD2|-|TRBJ2-1
CASGGTTNNEQFF
TGTGCCAGCGGAGGGACTACGAACAATGAGCAGTTCTTC
>TRBV9|TRBD1|few|TRBJ2-1
CASSSRTGLSYNEQFF
TGTGCCAGCAGCTCGCGGACAGGGCTCTCCTACAATGAGCAGTTCTTC
>TRBV20-1|-|-|TRBJ2-3
CSATSHFRRRGTDTQYF
TGCAGTGCAACCTCCCATTTCAGGCGGAGAGGCACAGATACGCAGTATTTT
>TRBV2|TRBD1|many|TRBJ1-3
CASSEQGPGNTIYF
TGTGCCAGCAGCGAACAGGGGCCTGGAAACACCATATATTTT
>TRBV7-9|TRBD1|-|TRBJ1-2
CASSFQGAAYGYTF
TGTGCCAGCAGCTTCCAGGGGGCCGCCTATGGCTACACCTTC
>TRBV7-8|TRBD1|many|TRBJ2-7
CASSMDRGSYEQYF
TGTGCCAGCAGCATGGACAGGGGATCCTACGAGCAGTACTTC
>TRBV3-1|-|many|TRBJ2-1
CASSSKRGRSTWQFF
TGTGCCAGCAGCTCGAAGAGGGGACGGTCGACATGGCAGTTCTTC
>TRBV6-2/TRBV6-3|TRBD1|many|TRBJ2-3
CASSYPGQGADTQYF
TGTGCCAGCAGTTACCCCGGACAGGGGGCAGATACGCAGTATTTT
>TRBV30|-|many|TRBJ1-1
CAWSVRRRAEAFF
TGTGCCTGGAGTGTACGGAGGAGGGCTGAAGCTTTCTTT
>TRBV3-1|TRBD2|many|TRBJ2-2
CASSQEGRVNTGELFF
TGTGCCAGCAGCCAAGAAGGGAGGGTAAACACCGGGGAGCTGTTTTTT
>TRBV30|-|many|TRBJ1-1
CAWSERISGGEAFF
TGTGCCTGGAGTGAAAGGATCTCCGGTGGGGAAGCTTTCTTT
>TRBV27|TRBD1|-|TRBJ1-2
CASSFYRQGSSYGYTF
TGTGCCAGCAGTTTCTACAGACAGGGAAGTTCCTATGGCTACACCTTC
>TRBV20-1|TRBD2|many|TRBJ2-7
CGIWTSGSYEQYF
TGCGGGATCTGGACTAGCGGGAGTTACGAGCAGTACTTC
>TRBV6-1|-|few|TRBJ2-5
CASSPLRAGTQYF
TGTGCCAGCAGTCCCCTTAGGGCTGGGACCCAGTACTTC
>TRBV7-3|-|-|TRBJ2-2
CASSLYGRMARANTGELFF
TGTGCCAGCAGCTTATACGGGCGGATGGCCAGGGCGAACACCGGGGAGCTGTTTTTT
>TRBV20-1|-|few|TRBJ2-7
CSVRGRSSYEQYF
TGCAGTGTTCGGGGGAGGAGCTCCTACGAGCAGTACTTC
>TRBV13|-|few|TRBJ2-6
CASSSWDTILSGANVLTF
TGTGCCAGCAGCTCATGGGACACTATACTCTCTGGGGCCAACGTCCTGACTTTC
>TRBV12-3/TRBV12-4|TRBD1|few|TRBJ2-2
CASRYRDRDTGELFF
TGTGCCAGCAGGTACCGGGACAGGGACACCGGGGAGCTGTTTTTT
>TRBV5-1|-|many|TRBJ2-4
CASSVAGGRAKNIQYF
TGCGCCAGCAGCGTGGCAGGGGGGAGGGCCAAAAACATTCAGTACTTC
>TRBV20-1|TRBD1|-|TRBJ1-2
CSARDRAGGDYGYTF
TGCAGTGCTAGAGATAGGGCAGGGGGAGACTATGGCTACACCTTC
>TRBV18|-|few|TRBJ2-4
CASSPGTTLAKNIQYF
TGTGCCAGCTCACCAGGGACAACACTAGCCAAAAACATTCAGTACTTC
>TRBV20-1|-|-|TRBJ2-7
CSARDRLIARGYYEQYF
TGCAGTGCTAGAGATAGACTAATCGCTCGGGGCTATTACGAGCAGTACTTC
>TRBV9|-|-|TRBJ1-1
CAGSREGNTEAFF
TGTGCCGGCTCCCGGGAGGGAAACACTGAAGCTTTCTTT
>TRBV20-1|TRBD1|many|TRBJ2-6
CSATDRHSGANVLTF
TGCAGTGCAACGGACAGGCACTCTGGGGCCAACGTCCTGACTTTC
>TRBV13|-|many|TRBJ2-7
CASSLGLAVQEQYF
TGTGCCAGCAGCTTAGGCCTAGCTGTTCAAGAGCAGTACTTC
>TRBV15|-|many|TRBJ2-7
CATSKGTVRPHEQYF
TGTGCCACCAGCAAGGGTACGGTACGGCCCCACGAGCAGTACTTC
>TRBV11-3|-|many|TRBJ2-1
CASSLDMGSYNEQFF
TGTGCCAGCAGCTTAGATATGGGGAGCTACAATGAGCAGTTCTTC
>TRBV18|-|few|TRBJ1-6
CASSPTGSPGAPLHF
TGTGCCAGCTCCCCGACAGGTTCGCCTGGCGCACCCCTCCACTTT
>TRBV7-3|-|many|TRBJ2-1
CASSSYPRDEQFF
TGTGCCAGCAGCTCGTATCCTAGGGATGAGCAGTTCTTC